One sample yielded the 8 T cell receptor beta chains listed below, sequenced in a study of T cell responses to AZD1222 COVID-19 vaccine. Profiling relied on immunoSEQ multiplex PCR, and the TCRdb table lists in-frame clones only, not all of them. The table includes roughly 160,000 clones, approximately 87% detected once. Sequenced material: peripheral blood, taken 28 days after the second AZD1222 dose. The source of these receptors is an adult who received the AZD1222 COVID-19 vaccine.

V usage is TRBV29-1 and J usage is TRBJ1-5; D is undetermined. CDR1 and CDR2 (germline): SQVTM, ANQGSEA. With 5 bases removed from V and 0 bases from J, the gap between germline ends came to 8 bases. This CDR3 contains 13 residues. The CDR3 coding sequence is TGCAGCGTTATAGAGTATAGCAATCAGCCCCAGCATTTT. Its protein is CSVIEYSNQPQHF.

The chain links TRBV6-5 to TRBJ1-2; no firm D call. Trimming removed 6 bases at V and 3 bases at J, with 14 bases between. Germline CDR1 MNHEY, CDR2 SVGAGI. The CDR3 length is 14 residues. CDR3: CASSPNGGDYGYTF. The DNA for the CDR3 is TGTGCCAGCAGCCCCAACGGCGGGGACTATGGCTACACCTTC.

The V gene is TRBV2, the J gene TRBJ1-6, with a tentative D call TRBD1 (5 bases). The CDR3 runs 17 residues. CDR1 and CDR2 from the germline V gene are SNHLY and FYNNEI. Between the trimmed V and J ends, which lost 2 bases and 7 bases, there was a span of 18 bases. The CDR3 loop is CASSEWRFWGNNSPLHF. The CDR3 nucleotides read TGTGCCAGCAGTGAATGGAGGTTTTGGGGGAACAATTCACCCCTCCACTTT.

The CDR3 here is CASSLLGGPNEQFF. CDR3 nucleotide sequence: TGTGCCAGTAGTCTCCTTGGGGGCCCCAATGAGCAGTTCTTC. The rearrangement joins TRBV19 to TRBJ2-1, with D tentatively TRBD1 (6 bases). The germline V gene encodes CDR1 LNHDA and CDR2 SQIVND (reference sequence). Trimming cost V 5 bases and J 6 bases, with 14 bases left between them. The CDR3 length is 14 residues.

This chain joins TRBV3-1 (or the pseudogene TRBV3-2) and TRBJ1-1; D may be TRBD1 (6 bases). The CDR3 totals 14 residues. V lost 5 bases to trimming and J lost 1 base, with 11 bases between them. Germline V gene lookup returns CDR1 LGHDT and CDR2 YNNKEL (reference sequence). The CDR3 protein is CASSSGHSNTEAFF. DNA for the CDR3: TGTGCCAGCAGCTCGGGACACTCGAACACTGAAGCTTTCTTT.

This clone came up a few times. V usage is TRBV12-3 or TRBV12-4 and J usage is TRBJ1-5; D possibly corresponds to TRBD1 (5 bases). The CDR3 spans 13 residues. Trimming took off 4 bases at V and 7 bases at J, with 11 bases between the two ends. The CDR3 DNA reads as TGTGCCAGCAGTTGGAGGGGCAGGCAGCCCCAGCATTTT. The encoded protein is CASSWRGRQPQHF.

The CDR3 bases are TGTGCCAGCAGTTTGTCCCCCGGGTTTGGCCAGTACTTC. Protein sequence: CASSLSPGFGQYF. The chain employs TRBV12-3 or TRBV12-4 and TRBJ2-5; no definite D call. V was trimmed by 3 bases and J by 10 bases, leaving 15 bases between them. The CDR3 spans 13 residues.

This clone was found a few times. The chain links TRBV6-4 to TRBJ2-3; the match to TRBD2 covers 9 bases. Germline-derived CDR1 and CDR2 are MRHNA and SNTAGT. Trimming removed 6 bases from V and 6 bases from J; junction bases left unmatched: 7. The CDR3 is made up of 14 amino acids. The CDR3 region is CASRASGAADTQYF. The CDR3 DNA reads as TGTGCCAGCAGAGCTAGCGGGGCCGCGGATACGCAGTATTTT.